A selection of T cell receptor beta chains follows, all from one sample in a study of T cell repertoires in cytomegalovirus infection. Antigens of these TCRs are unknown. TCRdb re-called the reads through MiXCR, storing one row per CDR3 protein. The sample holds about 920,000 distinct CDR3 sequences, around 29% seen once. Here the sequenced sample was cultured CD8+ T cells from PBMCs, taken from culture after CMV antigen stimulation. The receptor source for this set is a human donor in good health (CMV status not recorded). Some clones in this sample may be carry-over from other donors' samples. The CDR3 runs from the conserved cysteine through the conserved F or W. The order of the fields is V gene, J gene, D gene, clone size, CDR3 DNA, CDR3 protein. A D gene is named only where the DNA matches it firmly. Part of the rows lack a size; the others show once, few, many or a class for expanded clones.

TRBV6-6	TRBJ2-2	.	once	TGTGCCAGCAGTTACTCGTTACCTCAACCCGCCGGGGAGCTGTTTTTT	CASSYSLPQPAGELFF
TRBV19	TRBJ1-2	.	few	TGTGCCAGTATTGGACCAGGGGAGGGGCGTTATGGCTACACCTTC	CASIGPGEGRYGYTF
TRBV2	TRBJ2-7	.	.	TGTGCCAGTAGAGGGGGGAAAAGGACCTACGAGCAGTACTTC	CASRGGKRTYEQYF
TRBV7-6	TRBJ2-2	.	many	TGTGCCAGCAGCTTCCGGACAGTCACCGGGGAGCTGTTTTTT	CASSFRTVTGELFF
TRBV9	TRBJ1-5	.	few	TGTGCCAGCAGCGTCCTTTCAGGGTTGAATCAGCCCCAGCATTTT	CASSVLSGLNQPQHF
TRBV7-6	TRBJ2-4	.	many	TGTGCCAGCAGCTCCAAGCCGTTCTCGGGCATTCAGTACTTC	CASSSKPFSGIQYF
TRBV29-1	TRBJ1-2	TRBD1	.	TGCAGCGTAGTCCCCGGGACAGGGAGAGGCTACACCTTC	CSVVPGTGRGYTF
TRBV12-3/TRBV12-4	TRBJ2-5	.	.	TGTGCCAGCAGTTCAGAGGACGAATGGGAGACCCAGTACTTC	CASSSEDEWETQYF
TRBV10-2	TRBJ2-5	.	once	TGCGCCAGCAGTGGGAGCCGAAGAGAGACCCAGTACTTC	CASSGSRRETQYF
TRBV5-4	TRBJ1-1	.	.	TGTGCCAGCAGCTTCGAAACACGGGCCACCCTCACTGAAGCTTTCTTT	CASSFETRATLTEAFF
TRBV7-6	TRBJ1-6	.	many	TGTGCCAGCAGCTTAGCGCTTCTCGGGGGGCACCTCCACTTT	CASSLALLGGHLHF
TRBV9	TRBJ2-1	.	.	TGTGCCAGCAGCGCCCAGGGGTCTTCCTACAATGAGCAGTTCTTC	CASSAQGSSYNEQFF
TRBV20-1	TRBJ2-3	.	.	TGCAGTGCTAGAGATTTTCGGGGCGGGGATACGCAGTATTTT	CSARDFRGGDTQYF
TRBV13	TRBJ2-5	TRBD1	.	TGTGCCAGCAGCTTACTTGGACAGGGTCTGGAGACCCAGTACTTC	CASSLLGQGLETQYF
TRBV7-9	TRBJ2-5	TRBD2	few	TGTGCCAGCAGCATGACTAGCGGGGGTAGAGAGACCCAGTACTTC	CASSMTSGGRETQYF
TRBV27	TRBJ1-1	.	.	TGTGCCAGCAGTCCTTTACCCGGACAGACAAACACTGAAGCTTTCTTT	CASSPLPGQTNTEAFF
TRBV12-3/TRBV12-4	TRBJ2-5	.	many	TGTGCCAGCAGTTTTTCGGTGACCCAGTACTTC	CASSFSVTQYF
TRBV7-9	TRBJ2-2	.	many	TGTGCCAGCAGCTTTCCCGAGACACAGAACACCGGGGAGCTGTTTTTT	CASSFPETQNTGELFF
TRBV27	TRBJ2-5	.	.	TGTGCCAGCGTCGGACCCGCCGGAACACGTAGCTTC	CASVGPAGTRSF
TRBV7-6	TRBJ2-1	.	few	TGTGCCAGCAGCGCAGGGGTCTCGTATTTCGATGAGCAGTTCTTC	CASSAGVSYFDEQFF
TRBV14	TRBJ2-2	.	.	TGTGCCAGCAGCCCCCTGAGAGGGGCCGCCGCCGGGGAGCTGTTTTTT	CASSPLRGAAAGELFF
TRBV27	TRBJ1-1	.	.	TGTGCCAGCAGTTCATCCCTACGGGCTGAAGCTTTCTTT	CASSSSLRAEAFF
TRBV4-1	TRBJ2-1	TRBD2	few	TGCGCCAGCAGCCATCCCAGCGGGGGGGCCCCCTCCTACAATGAGCAGTTCTTC	CASSHPSGGAPSYNEQFF
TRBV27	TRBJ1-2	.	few	TGTGCCAGCAGTTTATCAAGGGGAAACTATGGCTACACCTTC	CASSLSRGNYGYTF
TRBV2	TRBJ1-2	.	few	TGTGCCAGCACGGCAGGGATCGGCTATGGCTACACCTTC	CASTAGIGYGYTF
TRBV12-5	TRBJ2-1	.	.	TGTGCTAGTGGTTTGGGGGGGTACCCGGGGGTCCATGAGCAGTTCTTC	CASGLGGYPGVHEQFF
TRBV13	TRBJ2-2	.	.	TGTGCCAGCAGCTTTGTCCCCTTAGTTGCCACGAACACCGGGGAGCTGTTTTTT	CASSFVPLVATNTGELFF
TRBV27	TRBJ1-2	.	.	TGTGCCAGCAGTTCCGGGGACGCAGCTAACTATGGCTACACCTTC	CASSSGDAANYGYTF
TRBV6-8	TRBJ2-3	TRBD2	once	TGTGCCAGCAGTTACACTAGCGGGGGTATCGCAGATACGCAGTATTTT	CASSYTSGGIADTQYF
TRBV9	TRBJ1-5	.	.	TGTGCCAGCAGCGTTGGGGACGGCAATCAGCCCCAGCATTTT	CASSVGDGNQPQHF
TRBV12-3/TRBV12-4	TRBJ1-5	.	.	TGTGCCAGCACCACTATTTGGAACAGCAATCAGCCCCAGCATTTT	CASTTIWNSNQPQHF
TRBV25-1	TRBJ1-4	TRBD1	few	TGTGCCAGCAGTGAATACCCCCCACAGGAGGGGGCGGAAAAACTGTTTTTT	CASSEYPPQEGAEKLFF
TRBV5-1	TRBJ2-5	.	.	TGCGCCAGCAGCTCCGACGGAAGTATATGGGAGACCCAGTACTTC	CASSSDGSIWETQYF
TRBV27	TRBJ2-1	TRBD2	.	TGTGCCAGCAGTTTTTGGACTAGCGGGGGGACAGGTGAGCAGTTCTTC	CASSFWTSGGTGEQFF
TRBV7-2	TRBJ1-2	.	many	TGTGCCAGCAGCCCCGGTGGTCACTACTATGGCTACACCTTC	CASSPGGHYYGYTF
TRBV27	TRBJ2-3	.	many	TGTGCCAGCAGTTCCGGGACAACTAGCACAGATACGCAGTATTTT	CASSSGTTSTDTQYF
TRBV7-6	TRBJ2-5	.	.	TGTGCCAGCAGCCCCCGTCGAGGTTTCGGAGAGACCCAGTACTTC	CASSPRRGFGETQYF
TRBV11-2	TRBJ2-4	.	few	TGTGCCAGCAGCTCCCCCTCCCAGGGTGACAAAAACATTCAGTACTTC	CASSSPSQGDKNIQYF
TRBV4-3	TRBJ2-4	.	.	TGCGCCAGCAGCCCGACAGGTCACATTCAGTACTTC	CASSPTGHIQYF
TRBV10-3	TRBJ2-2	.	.	TGTGCCATCAGTGCTCTGGCCCGCGGAGGTACCGGGGAGCTGTTTTTT	CAISALARGGTGELFF
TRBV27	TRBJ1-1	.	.	TGTGCCAGCCTCGGGACACACACTGAAGCTTTCTTT	CASLGTHTEAFF
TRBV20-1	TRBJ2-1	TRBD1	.	TGCAGTGCTAGAGATTACAGGGGTAGACATGAGCAGTTCTTC	CSARDYRGRHEQFF
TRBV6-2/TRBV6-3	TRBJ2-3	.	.	TGTGCCAGCAGTTACGAGACTGTAAGCACAGATACGCAGTATTTT	CASSYETVSTDTQYF
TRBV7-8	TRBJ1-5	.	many	TGTGCCAGCAGCTCGGACGCGTCGGGGTATCAGCCCCAGCATTTT	CASSSDASGYQPQHF
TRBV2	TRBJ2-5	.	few	TGTGCCAGCAGTGCATTGACAGAACAAGAGACCCAGTACTTC	CASSALTEQETQYF
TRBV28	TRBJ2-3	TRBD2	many	TGTGCCAGCAGTCGACTAGCGGGGGGGCGAGATACGCAGTATTTT	CASSRLAGGRDTQYF
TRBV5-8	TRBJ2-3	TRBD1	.	TGTGCCAGCAGCTCATCCGGGACAGGGTTTAGGGTCGGCACAGATACGCAGTATTTT	CASSSSGTGFRVGTDTQYF
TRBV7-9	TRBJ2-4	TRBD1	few	TGTGCCAGCAGCTCCTCCAGGGGGCAGGACATTCAGTACTTC	CASSSSRGQDIQYF
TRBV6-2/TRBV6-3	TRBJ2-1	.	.	TGTGCCAGCATGAGCGTTCGCTCCTACGATGAGCAGTTCTTC	CASMSVRSYDEQFF
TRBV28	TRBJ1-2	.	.	TGTGCCAGCAGTGTCGATGGGGGTCCGGGATCAGCTAACTATGGCTACACCTTC	CASSVDGGPGSANYGYTF
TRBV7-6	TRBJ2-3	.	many	TGTGCCAGCAGCTTGGGTTTTGTCGGGACTGCTAGCACAGATACGCAGTATTTT	CASSLGFVGTASTDTQYF
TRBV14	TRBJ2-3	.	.	TGTGCCAGCAGCCACGCGGGGGCCGTAACAGATACGCAGTATTTT	CASSHAGAVTDTQYF